These 5 T cell receptor beta chains share one sample of origin, sequenced in a study of CD8+CD57+ T cells in acquired aplastic anemia. Profiling that covered TCR beta VDJ and CDR3 relied on genomic DNA as its template. TCRdb reprocessed the reads with MiXCR, giving one entry per CDR3 protein. This table has around 33,000 distinct CDR3 sequences, 75% to 85% appearing once. Sequenced: sorted CD4+, CD8+, or CD8+CD57+ T cells (not recorded which) from PBMCs. Every receptor here comes from a human donor in good health, serving as a control.

This chain connects TRBV20-1 to TRBJ2-5; D remains unclear. V was pared by 6 bases and J by 4 bases, with 15 bases between. The CDR3 is 13 residues long. Germline CDR1 reads DFQATT; CDR2 reads SNEGSKA (reference sequence). The CDR3 DNA reads as TGCAGTGCCCCCGTGGGCTTAATAGAGACCCAGTACTTC. Its translation: CSAPVGLIETQYF.

The chain recombines TRBV6-1 with TRBJ2-7; TRBD1 matches 9 bases. The length of the CDR3 is 14 residues. V was pared by 8 bases and J by 0 bases, with 5 bases of the junction left unmatched. The V gene's germline CDR1 is MNHNS and CDR2 SASEGT. Here the CDR3 reads CASEGTGSSYEQYF. CDR3 in DNA: TGTGCCAGCGAAGGGACAGGGAGCTCCTACGAGCAGTACTTC.

The CDR3 loop reads CAISGRGSSQYGYTF. In DNA form, the CDR3 reads TGTGCCATCAGTGGAAGGGGATCCAGTCAGTATGGCTACACCTTC. The V gene is TRBV10-3, the J gene TRBJ1-2, with D tentatively TRBD1 (5 bases). Germline lookup yields CDR1 ENHRY and CDR2 SYGVKD. The CDR3 totals 15 residues. Trimming stripped 4 bases from V and 5 bases from J, with 17 bases between.

The chain employs TRBV24-1 and TRBJ2-1, with 9 bases matching TRBD1. V trimming: 7 bases; J trimming: 2 bases; junction bases outside the gene matches: 14. The CDR3 is 18 amino acids. Germline-derived CDR1 and CDR2 are KGHDR and SFDVKD. CDR3 protein: CATRWTGADKITYNEQFF. CDR3 nucleotides: TGTGCCACCAGATGGACAGGGGCCGACAAAATCACCTACAATGAGCAGTTCTTC.

The chain joins TRBV11-3 to TRBJ2-7; no definite D call. CDR3 length: 13 residues. Germline values: CDR1 SGHNT, CDR2 YENEEA. V was shortened by 1 base and J by 2 bases, with 6 bases between the two germline ends. The CDR3 region has the DNA TGTGCCAGCAGCTTAGCACAGCCCTACGAGCAGTACTTC. The encoded protein is CASSLAQPYEQYF.